This TCR beta chain was recorded in a study of tumor and adjacent non-tumor tissue in lung cancer. The sample holds a few counts of this clonotype. Its target is unknown. The conserved phenylalanine or tryptophan normally closing the CDR3 is absent here, so this likely arose from a read error. The CDR3 is 13 amino acids. Germline CDR1 SGHNT, CDR2 YENEEA. V lost 6 bases and J lost 6, with 15 bases in between. The template was RNA from unsorted bulk tissue. Between August and November 2014, newly diagnosed, chemotherapy-naive lung cancer patients underwent thoracic surgery in China. The library came from three nested PCR rounds adapted from ARM-PCR protocols. TCRdb independently ran MiXCR on the multiplex PCR reads; one entry per CDR3 protein. Among approximately 90,000 distinct CDR3 sequences listed, around 64% were seen once. Study-wide results and caveats: Compared with tumor, normal lung showed significantly lower TCR diversity. Normal lung showed higher cumulative top 100 clone frequency than tumor.

Sequencing input: lung tumor tissue. The clonotype originates from a man between 60 and 70 years old with non-small cell lung cancer. The chain recombines TRBV11-3 with TRBJ2-7; TRBD2 is a possible D gene (6 bases). The CDR3 here is CASRGGRLGEQYS. In DNA form, the CDR3 reads TGTGCCAGCAGGGGGGGACGGCTAGGCGAGCAGTACTCC.